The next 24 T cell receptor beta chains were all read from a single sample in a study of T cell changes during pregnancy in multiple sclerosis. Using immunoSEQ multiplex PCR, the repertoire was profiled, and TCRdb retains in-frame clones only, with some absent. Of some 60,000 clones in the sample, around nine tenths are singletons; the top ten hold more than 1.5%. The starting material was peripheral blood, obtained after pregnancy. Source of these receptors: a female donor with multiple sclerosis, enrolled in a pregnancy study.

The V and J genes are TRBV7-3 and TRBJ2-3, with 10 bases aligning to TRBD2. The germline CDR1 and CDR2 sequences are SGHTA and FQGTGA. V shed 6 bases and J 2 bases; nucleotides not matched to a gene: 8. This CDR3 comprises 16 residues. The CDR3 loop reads CASSYQRGGSTDTQYF. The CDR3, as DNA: TGTGCCAGCAGTTACCAGCGGGGGGGGTCCACAGATACGCAGTATTTT.

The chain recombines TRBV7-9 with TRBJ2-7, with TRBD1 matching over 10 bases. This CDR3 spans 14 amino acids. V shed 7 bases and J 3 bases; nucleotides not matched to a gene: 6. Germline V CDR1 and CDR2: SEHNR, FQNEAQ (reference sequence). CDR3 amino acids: CASKLGQGNYEQYF. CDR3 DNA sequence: TGTGCCAGCAAACTGGGACAGGGGAACTACGAGCAGTACTTC.

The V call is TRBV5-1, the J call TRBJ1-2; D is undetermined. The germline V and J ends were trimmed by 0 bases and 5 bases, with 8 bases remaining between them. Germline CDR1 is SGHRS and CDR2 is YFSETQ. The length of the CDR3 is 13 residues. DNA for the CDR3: TGCGCCAGCAGCTTGGTTCAGGAATATGGCTACACCTTC. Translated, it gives CASSLVQEYGYTF.

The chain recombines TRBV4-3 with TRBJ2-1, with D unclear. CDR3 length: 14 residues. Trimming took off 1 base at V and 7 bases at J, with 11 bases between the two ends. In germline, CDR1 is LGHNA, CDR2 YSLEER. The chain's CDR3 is CASSQGFLGNEQFF. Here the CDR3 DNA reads TGCGCCAGCAGCCAAGGGTTTCTCGGGAATGAGCAGTTCTTC.

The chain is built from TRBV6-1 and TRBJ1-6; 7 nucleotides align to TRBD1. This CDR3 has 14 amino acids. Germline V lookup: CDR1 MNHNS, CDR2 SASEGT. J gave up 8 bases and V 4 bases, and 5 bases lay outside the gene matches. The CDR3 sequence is CASSAYRGDSPLHF. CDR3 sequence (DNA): TGTGCCAGCAGTGCCTACAGGGGTGATTCACCCCTCCACTTT.

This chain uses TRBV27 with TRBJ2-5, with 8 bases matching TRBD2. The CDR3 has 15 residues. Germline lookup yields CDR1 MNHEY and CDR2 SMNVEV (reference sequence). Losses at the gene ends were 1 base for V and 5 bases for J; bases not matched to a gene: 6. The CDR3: CASSLWSGGFETQYF. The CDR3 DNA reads TGTGCCAGCAGTTTATGGTCGGGGGGGTTCGAGACCCAGTACTTC.

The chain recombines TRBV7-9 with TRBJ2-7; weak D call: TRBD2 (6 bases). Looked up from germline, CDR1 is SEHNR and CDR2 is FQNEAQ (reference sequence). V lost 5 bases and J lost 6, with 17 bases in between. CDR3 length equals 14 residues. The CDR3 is CASSGPGAHREQYF. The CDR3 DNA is TGTGCCAGCAGCGGACCGGGAGCCCATCGCGAGCAGTACTTC.

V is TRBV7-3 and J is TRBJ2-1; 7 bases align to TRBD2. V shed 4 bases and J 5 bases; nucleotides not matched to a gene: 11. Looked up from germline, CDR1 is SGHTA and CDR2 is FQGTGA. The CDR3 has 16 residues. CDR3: CASSSPGEGIHNEQFF. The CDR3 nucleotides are TGTGCCAGCAGCTCACCCGGGGAGGGGATCCACAATGAGCAGTTCTTC.

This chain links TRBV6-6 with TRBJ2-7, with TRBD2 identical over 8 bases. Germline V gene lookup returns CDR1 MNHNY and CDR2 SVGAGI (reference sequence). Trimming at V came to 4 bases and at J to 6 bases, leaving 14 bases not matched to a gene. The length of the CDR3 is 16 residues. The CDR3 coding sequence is TGTGCCAGCAGTTCCCCCCCCGGGGGGGTTCTGGGCGAGCAGTACTTC. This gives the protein CASSSPPGGVLGEQYF.

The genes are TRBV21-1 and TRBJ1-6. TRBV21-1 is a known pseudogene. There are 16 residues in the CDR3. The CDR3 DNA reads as TGTGCCAGCAGACATAAGCGGGGATCCTATAATTCACCCCTCCACTTT. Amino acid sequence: CASRHKRGSYNSPLHF.

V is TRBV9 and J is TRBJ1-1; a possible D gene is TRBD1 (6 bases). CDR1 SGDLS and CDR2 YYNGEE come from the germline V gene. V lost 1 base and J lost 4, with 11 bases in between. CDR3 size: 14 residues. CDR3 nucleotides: TGTGCCAGCAGCGTACAGGGGATTGGCACTGAAGCTTTCTTT. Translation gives CASSVQGIGTEAFF.

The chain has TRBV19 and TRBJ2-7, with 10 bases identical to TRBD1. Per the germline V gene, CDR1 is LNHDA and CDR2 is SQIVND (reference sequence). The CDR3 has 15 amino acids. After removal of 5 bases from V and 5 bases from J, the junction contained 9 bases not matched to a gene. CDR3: CASSPSWTGGNEQYF. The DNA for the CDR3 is TGTGCCAGTAGTCCCTCCTGGACAGGGGGGAACGAGCAGTACTTC. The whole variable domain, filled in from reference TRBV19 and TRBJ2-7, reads DGGITQSPKYLFRKEGQNVTLSCEQNLNHDAMYWYRQDPGQGLRLIYYSQIVNDFQKGDIAEGYSVSREKKESFPLTVTSAQKNPTAFYLCASSPSWTGGNEQYFGPGTRLTVT.

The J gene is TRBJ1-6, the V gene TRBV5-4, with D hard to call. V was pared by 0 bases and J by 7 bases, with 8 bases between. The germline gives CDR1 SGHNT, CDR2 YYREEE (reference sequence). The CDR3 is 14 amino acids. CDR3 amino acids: CASSLERNNSPLHF. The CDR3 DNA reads TGTGCCAGCAGCTTGGAGAGGAACAATTCACCCCTCCACTTT.

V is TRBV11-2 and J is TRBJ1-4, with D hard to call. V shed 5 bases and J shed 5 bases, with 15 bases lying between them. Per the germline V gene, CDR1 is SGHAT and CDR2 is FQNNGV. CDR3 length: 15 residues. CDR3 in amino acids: CASSLLKSTNEKLFF. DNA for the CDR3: TGTGCCAGCAGCCTACTTAAGAGTACCAATGAAAAACTGTTTTTT.

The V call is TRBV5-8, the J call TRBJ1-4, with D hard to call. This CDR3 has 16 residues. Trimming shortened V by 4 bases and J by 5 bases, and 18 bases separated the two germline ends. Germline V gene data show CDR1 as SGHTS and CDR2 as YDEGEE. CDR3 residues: CASSPMNIMVNEKLFF. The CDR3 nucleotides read TGTGCCAGCAGCCCGATGAACATTATGGTAAATGAAAAACTGTTTTTT.

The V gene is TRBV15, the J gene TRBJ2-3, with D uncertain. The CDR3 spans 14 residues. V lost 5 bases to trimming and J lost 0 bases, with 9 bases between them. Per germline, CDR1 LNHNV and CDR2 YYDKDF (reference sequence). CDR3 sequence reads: CATSHLGSTDTQYF. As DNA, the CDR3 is TGTGCCACCAGCCACCTAGGTAGCACAGATACGCAGTATTTT.

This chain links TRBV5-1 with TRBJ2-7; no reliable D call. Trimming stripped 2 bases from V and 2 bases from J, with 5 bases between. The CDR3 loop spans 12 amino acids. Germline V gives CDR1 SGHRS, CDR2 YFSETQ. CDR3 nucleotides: TGCGCCAGCAGCTTAACAGCCTACGAGCAGTACTTC. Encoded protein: CASSLTAYEQYF.

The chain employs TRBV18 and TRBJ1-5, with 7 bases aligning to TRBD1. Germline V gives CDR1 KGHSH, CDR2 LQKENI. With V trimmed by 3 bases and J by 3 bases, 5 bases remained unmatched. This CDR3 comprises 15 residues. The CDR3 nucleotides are TGTGCCAGCTCACCCCCGGGACAGTACAATCAGCCCCAGCATTTT. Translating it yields CASSPPGQYNQPQHF.

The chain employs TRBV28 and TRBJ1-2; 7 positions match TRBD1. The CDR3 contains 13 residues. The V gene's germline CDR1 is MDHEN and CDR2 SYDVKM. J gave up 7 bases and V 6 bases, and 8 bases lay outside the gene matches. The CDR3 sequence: CASSLTGESGYTF. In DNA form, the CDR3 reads TGTGCCAGCAGCCTCACAGGGGAAAGTGGCTACACCTTC.

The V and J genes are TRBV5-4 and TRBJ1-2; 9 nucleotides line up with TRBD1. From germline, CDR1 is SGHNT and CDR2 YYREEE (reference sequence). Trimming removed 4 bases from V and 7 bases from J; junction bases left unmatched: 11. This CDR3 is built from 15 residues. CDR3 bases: TGTGCCAGCAGCACGGGACAGGGTCCCTTGATTGGCTACACCTTC. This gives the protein CASSTGQGPLIGYTF. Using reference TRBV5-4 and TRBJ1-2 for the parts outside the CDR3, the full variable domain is ETGVTQSPTHLIKTRGQQVTLRCSSQSGHNTVSWYQQALGQGPQFIFQYYREEENGRGNFPPRFSGLQFPNYSSELNVNALELDDSALYLCASSTGQGPLIGYTFGSGTRLTVV.

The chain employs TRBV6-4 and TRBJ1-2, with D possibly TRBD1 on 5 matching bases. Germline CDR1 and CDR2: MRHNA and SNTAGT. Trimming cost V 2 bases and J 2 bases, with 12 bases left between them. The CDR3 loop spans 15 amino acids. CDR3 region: CASSDGWGPNYGYTF. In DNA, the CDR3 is TGTGCCAGCAGTGACGGGTGGGGCCCGAACTATGGCTACACCTTC.

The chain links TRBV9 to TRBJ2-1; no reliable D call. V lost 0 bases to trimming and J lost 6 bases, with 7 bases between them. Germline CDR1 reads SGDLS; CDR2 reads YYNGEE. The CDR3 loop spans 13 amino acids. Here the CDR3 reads CASSVAPSNEQFF. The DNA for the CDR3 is TGTGCCAGCAGCGTAGCTCCTAGCAATGAGCAGTTCTTC. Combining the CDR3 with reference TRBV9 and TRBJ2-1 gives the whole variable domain DSGVTQTPKHLITATGQRVTLRCSPRSGDLSVYWYQQSLDQGLQFLIQYYNGEERAKGNILERFSAQQFPDLHSELNLSSLELGDSALYFCASSVAPSNEQFFGPGTRLTVL.

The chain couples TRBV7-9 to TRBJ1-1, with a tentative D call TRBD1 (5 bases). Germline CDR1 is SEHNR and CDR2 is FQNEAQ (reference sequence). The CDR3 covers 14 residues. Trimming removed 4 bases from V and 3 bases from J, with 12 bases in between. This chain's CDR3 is CASSWQGVDTEAFF. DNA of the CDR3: TGTGCCAGCAGCTGGCAGGGCGTCGACACTGAAGCTTTCTTT. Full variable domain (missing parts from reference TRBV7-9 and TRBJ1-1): DTGVSQNPRHKITKRGQNVTFRCDPISEHNRLYWYRQTLGQGPEFLTYFQNEAQLEKSRLLSDRFSAERPKGSFSTLEIQRTEQGDSAMYLCASSWQGVDTEAFFGQGTRLTVV.

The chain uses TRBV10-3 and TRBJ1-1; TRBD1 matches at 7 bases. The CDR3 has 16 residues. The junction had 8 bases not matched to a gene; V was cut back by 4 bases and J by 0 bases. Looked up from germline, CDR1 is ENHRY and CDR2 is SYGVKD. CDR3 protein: CAISVGRGQLNTEAFF. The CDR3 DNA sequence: TGTGCCATCAGTGTGGGGCGGGGACAGTTGAACACTGAAGCTTTCTTT.